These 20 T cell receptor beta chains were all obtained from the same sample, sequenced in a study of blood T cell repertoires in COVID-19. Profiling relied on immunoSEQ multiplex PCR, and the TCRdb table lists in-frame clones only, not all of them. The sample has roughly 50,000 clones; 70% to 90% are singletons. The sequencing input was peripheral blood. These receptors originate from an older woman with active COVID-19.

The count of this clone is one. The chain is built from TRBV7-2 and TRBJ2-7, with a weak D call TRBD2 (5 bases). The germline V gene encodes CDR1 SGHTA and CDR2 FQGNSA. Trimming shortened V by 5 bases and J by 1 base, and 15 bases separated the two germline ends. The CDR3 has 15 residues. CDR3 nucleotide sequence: TGTGCCAGCAGCCTCGCTGTCGGGGTGTCCTACGAGCAGTACTTC. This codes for CASSLAVGVSYEQYF. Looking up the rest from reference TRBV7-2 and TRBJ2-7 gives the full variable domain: GAGVSQSPSNKVTEKGKDVELRCDPISGHTALYWYRQSLGQGLEFLIYFQGNSAPDKSGLPSDRFSAERTGGSVSTLTIQRTQQEDSAVYLCASSLAVGVSYEQYFGPGTRLTVT.

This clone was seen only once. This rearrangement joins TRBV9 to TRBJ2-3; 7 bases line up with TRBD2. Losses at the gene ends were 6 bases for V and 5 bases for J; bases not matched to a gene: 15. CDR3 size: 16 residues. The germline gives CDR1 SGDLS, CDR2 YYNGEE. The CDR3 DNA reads TGTGCCAGCAACCCAAGGGGAGGGGCAGGAGGAGATACGCAGTATTTT. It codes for CASNPRGGAGGDTQYF.

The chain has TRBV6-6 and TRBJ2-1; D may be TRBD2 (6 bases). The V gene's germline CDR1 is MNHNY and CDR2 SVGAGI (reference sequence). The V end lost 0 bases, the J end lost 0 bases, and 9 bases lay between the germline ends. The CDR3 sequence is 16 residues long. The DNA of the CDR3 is TGTGCCAGCAGTTACTCGGAGGGCGACTCCTACAATGAGCAGTTCTTC. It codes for CASSYSEGDSYNEQFF.

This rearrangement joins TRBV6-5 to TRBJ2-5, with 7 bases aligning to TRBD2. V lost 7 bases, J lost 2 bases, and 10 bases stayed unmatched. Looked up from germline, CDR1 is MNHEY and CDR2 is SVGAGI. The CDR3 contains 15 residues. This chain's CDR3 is CASTLTRGLQETQYF. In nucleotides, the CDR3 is TGTGCCAGCACCTTGACAAGGGGACTACAAGAGACCCAGTACTTC.

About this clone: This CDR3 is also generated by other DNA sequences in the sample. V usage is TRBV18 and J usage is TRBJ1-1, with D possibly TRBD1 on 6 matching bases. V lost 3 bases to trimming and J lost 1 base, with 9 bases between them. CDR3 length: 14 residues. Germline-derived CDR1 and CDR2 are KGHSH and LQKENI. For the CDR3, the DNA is TGTGCCAGCTCACCTTCGACAGGGAACACTGAAGCTTTCTTT. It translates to CASSPSTGNTEAFF.

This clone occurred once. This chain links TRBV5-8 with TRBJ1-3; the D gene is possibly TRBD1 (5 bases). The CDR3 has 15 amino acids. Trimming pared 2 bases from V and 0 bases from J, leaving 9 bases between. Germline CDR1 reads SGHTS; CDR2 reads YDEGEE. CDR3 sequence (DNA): TGTGCCAGCAGCTTCCAGGGTGTCTCTGGAAACACCATATATTTT. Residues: CASSFQGVSGNTIYF.

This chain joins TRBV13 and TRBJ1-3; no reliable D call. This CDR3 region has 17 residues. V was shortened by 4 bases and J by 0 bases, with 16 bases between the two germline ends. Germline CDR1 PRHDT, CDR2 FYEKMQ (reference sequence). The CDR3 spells CASSSFRASPSGNTIYF. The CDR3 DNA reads TGTGCCAGCAGCTCCTTTCGAGCTTCTCCCTCTGGAAACACCATATATTTT.

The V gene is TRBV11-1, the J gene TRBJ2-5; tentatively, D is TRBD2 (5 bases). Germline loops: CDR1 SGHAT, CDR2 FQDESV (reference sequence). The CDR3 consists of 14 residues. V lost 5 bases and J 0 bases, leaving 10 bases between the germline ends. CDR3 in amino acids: CASSAPSYQETQYF. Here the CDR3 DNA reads TGTGCCAGCAGCGCCCCTAGCTACCAAGAGACCCAGTACTTC.

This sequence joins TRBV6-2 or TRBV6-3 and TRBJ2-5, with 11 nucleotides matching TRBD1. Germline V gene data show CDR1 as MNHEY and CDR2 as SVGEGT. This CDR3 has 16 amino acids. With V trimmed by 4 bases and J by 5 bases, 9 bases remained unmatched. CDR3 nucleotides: TGTGCCAGCAGTTTAGCCGGACAGGGGGCGTCTGAGACCCAGTACTTC. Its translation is CASSLAGQGASETQYF.

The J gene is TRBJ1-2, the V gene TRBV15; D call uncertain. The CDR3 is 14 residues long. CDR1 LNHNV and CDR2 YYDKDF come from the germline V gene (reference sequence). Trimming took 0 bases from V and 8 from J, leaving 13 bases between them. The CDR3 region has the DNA TGTGCCACCAGCAGAGATGCCACAGATAGGGGCTACACCTTC. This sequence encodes CATSRDATDRGYTF.

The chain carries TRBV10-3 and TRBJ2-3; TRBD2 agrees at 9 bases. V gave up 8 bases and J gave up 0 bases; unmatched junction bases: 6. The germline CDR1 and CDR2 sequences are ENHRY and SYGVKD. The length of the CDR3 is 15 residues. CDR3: CAIGLAGTSTDTQYF. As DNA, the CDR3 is TGTGCCATCGGCCTAGCGGGGACAAGCACAGATACGCAGTATTTT.

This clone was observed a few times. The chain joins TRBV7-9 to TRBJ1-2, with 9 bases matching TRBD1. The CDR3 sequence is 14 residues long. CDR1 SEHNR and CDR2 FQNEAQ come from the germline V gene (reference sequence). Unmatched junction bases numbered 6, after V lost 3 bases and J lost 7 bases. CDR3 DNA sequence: TGTGCCAGCAGCTTGGGACAGGGAGAGGGTGGCTACACCTTC. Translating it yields CASSLGQGEGGYTF. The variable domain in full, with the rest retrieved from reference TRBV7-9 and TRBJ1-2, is DTGVSQNPRHKITKRGQNVTFRCDPISEHNRLYWYRQTLGQGPEFLTYFQNEAQLEKSRLLSDRFSAERPKGSFSTLEIQRTEQGDSAMYLCASSLGQGEGGYTFGSGTRLTVV.

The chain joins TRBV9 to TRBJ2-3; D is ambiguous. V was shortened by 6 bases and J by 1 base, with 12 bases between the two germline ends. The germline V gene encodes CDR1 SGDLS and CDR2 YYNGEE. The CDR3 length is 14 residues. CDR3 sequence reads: CASTLSPGTDTQYF. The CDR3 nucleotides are TGTGCCAGCACCTTGTCCCCGGGCACAGATACGCAGTATTTT.

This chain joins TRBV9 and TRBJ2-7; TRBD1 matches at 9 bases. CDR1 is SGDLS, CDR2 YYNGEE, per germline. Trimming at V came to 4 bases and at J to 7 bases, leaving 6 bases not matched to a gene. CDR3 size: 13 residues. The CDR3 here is CASSTQGTGEQYF. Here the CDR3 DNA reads TGTGCCAGCAGCACACAGGGGACAGGGGAGCAGTACTTC.

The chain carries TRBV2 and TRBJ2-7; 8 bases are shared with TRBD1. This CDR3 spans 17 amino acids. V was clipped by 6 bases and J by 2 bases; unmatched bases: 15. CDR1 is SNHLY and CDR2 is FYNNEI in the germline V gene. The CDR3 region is CASSDTLPADRAYEQYF. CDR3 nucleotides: TGTGCCAGCAGCGATACCCTACCTGCGGACAGGGCCTACGAGCAGTACTTC.

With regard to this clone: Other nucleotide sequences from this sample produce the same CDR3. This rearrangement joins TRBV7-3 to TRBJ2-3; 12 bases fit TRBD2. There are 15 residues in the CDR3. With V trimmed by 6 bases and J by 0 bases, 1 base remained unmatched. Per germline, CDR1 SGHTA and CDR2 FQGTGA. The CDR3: CASSLAGGSTDTQYF. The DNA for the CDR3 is TGTGCCAGCAGTCTAGCGGGGGGGAGCACAGATACGCAGTATTTT.

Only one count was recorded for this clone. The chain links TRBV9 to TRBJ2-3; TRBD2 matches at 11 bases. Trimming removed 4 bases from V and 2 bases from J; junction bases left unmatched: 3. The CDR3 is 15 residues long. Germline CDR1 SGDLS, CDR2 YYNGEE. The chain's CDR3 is CASSTSGGLTDTQYF. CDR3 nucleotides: TGTGCCAGCAGCACTAGCGGGGGTCTCACAGATACGCAGTATTTT.

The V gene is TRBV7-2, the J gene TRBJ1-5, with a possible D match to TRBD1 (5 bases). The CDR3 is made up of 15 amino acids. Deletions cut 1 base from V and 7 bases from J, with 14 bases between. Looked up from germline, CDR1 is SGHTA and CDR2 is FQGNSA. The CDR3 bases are TGTGCCAGCAGCTTAGGGGGGACTGGGGCACAGCCCCAGCATTTT. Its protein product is CASSLGGTGAQPQHF.

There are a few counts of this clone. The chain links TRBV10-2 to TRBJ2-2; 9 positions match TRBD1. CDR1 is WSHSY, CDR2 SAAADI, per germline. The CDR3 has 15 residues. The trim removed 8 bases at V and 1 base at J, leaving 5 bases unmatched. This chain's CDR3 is CASGWTGVNTGELFF. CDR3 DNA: TGCGCCAGCGGGTGGACAGGGGTGAACACCGGGGAGCTGTTTTTT.

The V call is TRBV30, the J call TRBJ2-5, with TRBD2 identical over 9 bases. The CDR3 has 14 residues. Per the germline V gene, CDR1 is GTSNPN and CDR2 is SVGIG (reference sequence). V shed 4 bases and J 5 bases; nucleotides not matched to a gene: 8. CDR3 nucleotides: TGTGCCTGGACGGGCGGGGGGGCCGATGAGACCCAGTACTTC. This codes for CAWTGGGADETQYF.